These T cell receptor beta chains were read from a single sample in a study of cytomegalovirus exposure and HLA in healthy donors. TCRdb's table, derived via immunoSEQ multiplex PCR, lists solely in-frame clones and lacks some. In the table there are under 200,000 clones, roughly 78% of which are singletons. Sequences were obtained from PBMCs. These receptors were taken from a middle-aged woman in good health and CMV-seronegative. Each CDR3 is given without its conserved first and last residue. Fields, in order: D gene, J gene, V gene, CDR3 protein. D genes are given only for firm matches.

D: NA
J: TRBJ1-6
V: TRBV14
CDR3: ASRESSYNSPLH

D: NA
J: TRBJ1-3
V: TRBV12-5
CDR3: ASGGTGSGNTIY

D: NA
J: TRBJ1-1
V: TRBV19
CDR3: ASSITQKAF

D: NA
J: TRBJ2-5
V: TRBV30
CDR3: AWSVRGGTQY

D: NA
J: TRBJ1-5
V: TRBV5-1
CDR3: ASSLNSYSNQPQH

D: TRBD2
J: TRBJ2-1
V: TRBV7-6
CDR3: ASSVTSGNYNEQF

D: TRBD2
J: TRBJ2-1
V: TRBV19
CDR3: ASSRGLAIYNEQF

D: TRBD2
J: TRBJ2-3
V: TRBV27
CDR3: ASSLSAGGGDTQY

D: NA
J: TRBJ2-1
V: TRBV11-2
CDR3: ASDRIRRGEQF

D: NA
J: TRBJ1-2
V: TRBV6-4
CDR3: ASSGDTGGSGYT

D: TRBD2
J: TRBJ2-3
V: TRBV5-6
CDR3: ASSFVASGAHTQY

D: TRBD2
J: TRBJ2-5
V: TRBV5-1
CDR3: ASARGGAEETQY

D: NA
J: TRBJ2-5
V: TRBV2
CDR3: ASNGAQETQY

D: TRBD1
J: TRBJ1-4
V: TRBV30
CDR3: AAEGQGDEKLF

D: NA
J: TRBJ2-7
V: TRBV4-1
CDR3: ASSHAGRGEQY

D: NA
J: TRBJ2-7
V: TRBV30
CDR3: AWSAVLRESPYEQY

D: NA
J: TRBJ2-5
V: TRBV19
CDR3: ASSTGTRTQETQY

D: TRBD1
J: TRBJ1-4
V: TRBV28
CDR3: ASSPGQGFAPNEKLF

D: NA
J: TRBJ1-3
V: TRBV5-5
CDR3: ASSFVRGGPSSGNTIY

D: NA
J: TRBJ1-5
V: TRBV6-6
CDR3: ASSYSAGAGNQPQH

D: NA
J: TRBJ1-2
V: TRBV6-4
CDR3: ASSDGQRPGYGYT

D: NA
J: TRBJ2-5
V: TRBV7-9
CDR3: ASSSNRDGWTQY

D: NA
J: TRBJ2-1
V: TRBV11-2
CDR3: ASSLGGGFNEQF

D: NA
J: TRBJ2-3
V: TRBV5-1
CDR3: ASSPTGADTQY

D: NA
J: TRBJ1-6
V: TRBV30
CDR3: ASSQGILYHSPLH

D: TRBD2
J: TRBJ2-3
V: TRBV7-2
CDR3: ASSTEVVAGGAQY

D: NA
J: TRBJ2-7
V: TRBV5-6
CDR3: ASSLLAEAGYEQY

D: NA
J: TRBJ2-7
V: TRBV28
CDR3: ASSLSPYYEQY

D: NA
J: TRBJ1-1
V: TRBV11-3
CDR3: ASSFGGSGRGTEAF

D: TRBD2
J: TRBJ2-2
V: TRBV13
CDR3: ASSAGLAGITGELF

D: NA
J: TRBJ1-1
V: TRBV20-1
CDR3: SATRELEAF

D: TRBD2
J: TRBJ2-1
V: TRBV9
CDR3: ASSATLAREKGGAYNEQF

D: NA
J: TRBJ1-2
V: TRBV5-4
CDR3: ASSLGGDLRTNYGYT

D: TRBD1
J: TRBJ1-2
V: TRBV30
CDR3: AWTDRGVGYGYT

D: TRBD2
J: TRBJ2-7
V: TRBV11-2
CDR3: ASSPLASYEQY

D: NA
J: TRBJ2-1
V: TRBV4-1
CDR3: ASSQDGVELNEQF

D: NA
J: TRBJ1-1
V: TRBV4-1
CDR3: ASSQVVSGAIAF

D: TRBD2
J: TRBJ2-7
V: TRBV7-9
CDR3: ASSLQPRLAWGYEQY

D: TRBD1
J: TRBJ1-2
V: TRBV10-3
CDR3: AISAVRTGDGYT

D: NA
J: TRBJ1-3
V: TRBV7-9
CDR3: ASTPVGNTIY

D: NA
J: TRBJ2-7
V: TRBV10-1
CDR3: ASSAGQSYEQY

D: TRBD1
J: TRBJ1-1
V: TRBV19
CDR3: ASRSIHRGWNTEAF

D: NA
J: TRBJ2-1
V: TRBV7-2
CDR3: ASSLIGPGGALYNEQF

D: NA
J: TRBJ2-7
V: TRBV18
CDR3: ASSPEGQMGYEQY

D: NA
J: TRBJ1-6
V: TRBV5-6
CDR3: ASSLDTYNSPLH

D: NA
J: TRBJ1-3
V: TRBV7-2
CDR3: ASSLRGASGNTIY

D: TRBD1
J: TRBJ1-5
V: TRBV6-5
CDR3: ASSRSGQAYPQH

D: TRBD1
J: TRBJ1-2
V: TRBV27
CDR3: ASRDRDYGYT

D: TRBD2
J: TRBJ2-2
V: TRBV14
CDR3: ASRPSGGYTGELF

D: NA
J: TRBJ1-1
V: TRBV19
CDR3: ASSMSPGVNTEAF